This T cell receptor beta chain came from a study of early T cells in non-severe SARS-CoV-2 infection. The germline V gene encodes CDR1 SGHDT and CDR2 YYEEEE. CDR3 length: 13 amino acids. V lost 6 bases and J 5 bases, leaving 14 bases between the germline ends. Unique molecular identifiers were attached to individual cDNA molecules. In TCRdb, the 5' RACE reads were re-called with MiXCR into one record per CDR3 protein. This table holds about 61,000 distinct CDR3 sequences, roughly 10% found once. Ten or more counts support this clonotype. The source material was whole blood. The gene calls are TRBV5-6 and TRBJ1-2; D gene uncertain. The TCR originated in an adult who was a healthcare worker with PCR-confirmed SARS-CoV-2 infection or an uninfected control (not recorded which). The CDR3 DNA reads as TGTGCCAGCACTTCACACCGGGGATATGGCTACACCTTC. Translated: CASTSHRGYGYTF.